This TCR beta chain was sequenced in a study of T-cell memory formation after mild COVID-19. Findings of the study overall: The study found contracting CD4+ clones mainly in CM and EM and contracting CD8+ clones in EMRA. Clones shrinking between day 15 and 85 showed a balanced CD4/CD8 split, and those that grew later tilted toward CD4+. Among clones peaking at day 37 in the second wave, SARS-CoV-2 specificity remained unconfirmed.

Turning to this clonotype: Its antigen is not identified.

MiXCR, applied by TCRdb to the 5' RACE reads, yields one record per CDR3 protein. The sample consists of 350,000 to 500,000 distinct CDR3 sequences, about a sixth of them appearing once. The CDR3 is made up of 13 amino acids. Per germline, CDR1 DFQATT and CDR2 SNEGSKA (reference sequence). Between the trimmed V and J ends, which lost 0 bases and 5 bases, there was a span of 10 bases. The material sequenced was PBMCs or a T cell subset sorted from them (not recorded which). This chain connects TRBV20-1 to TRBJ1-2; D perhaps matches TRBD1 (6 bases). This sequence was found in a man aged 18 to 30 who had mild COVID-19 (a few samples of this study predate the infection). Cell type and time point are not known. CDR3 in amino acids: CSAREQGGYGYTF. The CDR3 nucleotides read TGCAGTGCTAGAGAACAGGGAGGGTATGGCTACACCTTC.